The 22 T cell receptor beta chains below come from one sample, sequenced in a study of CD8 T cells in Susac syndrome. The RNA input was roughly 0.5 to 1 ug, and it was reverse transcribed with random hexamers. In TCRdb, the immunoSEQ multiplex PCR reads were re-called with MiXCR into one record per CDR3 protein. The repertoire includes some 130,000 distinct CDR3 sequences, roughly 94% of them detected once, and less than 0.15% sits in the top ten. Input material: CD4+ T cells from PBMCs. Source of these receptors: a human donor with multiple sclerosis.

The rearrangement joins TRBV7-2 to TRBJ1-1; D unclear. This CDR3 is built from 13 residues. V was pared by 3 bases and J by 1 base, with 6 bases between. Germline V gives CDR1 SGHTA, CDR2 FQGNSA. As DNA, the CDR3 is TGTGCCAGCAGCTTCAAGCGGAACACTGAAGCTTTCTTT. This codes for CASSFKRNTEAFF.

V and J are TRBV5-1 and TRBJ1-5, with TRBD1 as a possible D gene (5 bases). The CDR3 runs to 14 residues. CDR1 and CDR2 (germline): SGHRS, YFSETQ. Between the trimmed V and J ends, which lost 3 bases and 3 bases, there was a span of 10 bases. CDR3 in amino acids: CASSSGLFNQPQHF. The CDR3 DNA is TGCGCCAGCAGCTCGGGACTTTTCAATCAGCCCCAGCATTTT.

This chain connects TRBV19 to TRBJ2-5; 11 bases map to TRBD2. Germline V lookup: CDR1 LNHDA, CDR2 SQIVND (reference sequence). The CDR3 runs to 13 residues. CDR3 bases: TGTGCTTCGGGACTAGCGGCGGGAGAGACCCAGTACTTC. Translating gives CASGLAAGETQYF.

The genes are TRBV11-2 and TRBJ2-5; no definite D call. Germline V gene data show CDR1 as SGHAT and CDR2 as FQNNGV. V lost 0 bases and J lost 0, with 8 bases in between. The CDR3 runs 15 residues. The CDR3 protein is CASSLDHGYQETQYF. CDR3 bases: TGTGCCAGCAGCTTAGATCACGGGTACCAAGAGACCCAGTACTTC.

The V and J genes are TRBV29-1 and TRBJ1-4; 7 positions match TRBD1. The V gene's germline CDR1 is SQVTM and CDR2 ANQGSEA. V lost 8 bases, J lost 4 bases, and 7 bases stayed unmatched. CDR3 length: 13 amino acids. The CDR3: CSTRDSLNEKLFF. The CDR3 DNA is TGCAGCACCCGGGACAGCCTTAATGAAAAACTGTTTTTT.

This rearrangement joins TRBV6-2 or TRBV6-3 to TRBJ1-5, with D unclear. CDR3 size: 14 residues. Trimming removed 0 bases at V and 5 bases at J, with 8 bases between. Germline V gene data show CDR1 as MNHEY and CDR2 as SVGEGT. CDR3 loop: CASSYSTSDQPQHF. The DNA of the CDR3 is TGTGCCAGCAGTTACTCTACGAGCGATCAGCCCCAGCATTTT.

This clonotype was counted once. V and J are TRBV6-1 and TRBJ2-6, with D perhaps TRBD1 or TRBD2 (5 bases each). From germline, CDR1 is MNHNS and CDR2 SASEGT. Trimming pared 8 bases from V and 0 bases from J, leaving 20 bases between. The CDR3 sequence is 18 residues long. Here the CDR3 reads CASRTRDGRLSGANVLTF. CDR3 coding DNA: TGTGCCAGCCGAACCCGGGACGGACGTCTCTCTGGGGCCAACGTCCTGACTTTC.

This clonotype was detected a few times. V gene TRBV6-5 combines with J gene TRBJ2-2, with D tentatively TRBD1 or TRBD2 (5 bases each). Germline V CDR1 and CDR2: MNHEY, SVGAGI. CDR3 length: 16 amino acids. V lost 1 base and J lost 2, with 11 bases in between. The CDR3 sequence: CASSYWGNVNTGELFF. DNA for the CDR3: TGTGCCAGCAGTTACTGGGGGAACGTTAACACCGGGGAGCTGTTTTTT.

This rearrangement joins TRBV30 to TRBJ1-2, with D possibly TRBD1 on 5 matching bases. CDR3 length: 13 amino acids. V was cut by 3 bases and J by 1 base, with 9 bases left in between. Germline-derived CDR1 and CDR2 are GTSNPN and SVGIG (reference sequence). The CDR3 DNA reads as TGTGCCTGGAGCGATCAGGGTAACTATGGCTACACCTTC. It codes for CAWSDQGNYGYTF.

The chain couples TRBV12-3 or TRBV12-4 to TRBJ2-6; D might be TRBD1 (5 bases). This CDR3 has 18 residues. The V and J ends lost 1 base and 2 bases respectively, with 15 bases between them. The DNA of the CDR3 is TGTGCCAGCAGTTTAGTAGGCAGGGCCTCCCCTGGGGCCAACGTCCTGACTTTC. It encodes CASSLVGRASPGANVLTF.

This chain connects TRBV5-4 to TRBJ1-4; D is unresolved. V gave up 0 bases and J gave up 5 bases, with 8 bases separating them. Germline V gives CDR1 SGHNT, CDR2 YYREEE (reference sequence). The CDR3 length is 14 residues. CDR3 in amino acids: CASSLASSNEKLFF. CDR3 nucleotides: TGTGCCAGCAGCTTGGCAAGTTCGAATGAAAAACTGTTTTTT.

This chain links TRBV27 with TRBJ2-4; TRBD2 aligns across 10 bases. V gave up 2 bases and J gave up 1 base; unmatched junction bases: 14. This CDR3 spans 20 amino acids. Per germline, CDR1 MNHEY and CDR2 SMNVEV (reference sequence). CDR3 protein: CASSLGGLAGEVRAKNIQYF. As DNA, the CDR3 is TGTGCCAGCAGTTTAGGTGGGCTAGCGGGAGAAGTACGGGCCAAAAACATTCAGTACTTC.

This rearrangement joins TRBV20-1 to TRBJ2-5, with 12 bases aligning to TRBD2. The CDR3 sequence is 16 residues long. Germline lookup yields CDR1 DFQATT and CDR2 SNEGSKA (reference sequence). J gave up 1 base and V 1 base, and 4 bases lay outside the gene matches. The chain's CDR3 is CSARGLAGVAQETQYF. The CDR3 nucleotides read TGCAGTGCTAGAGGACTAGCGGGAGTTGCCCAAGAGACCCAGTACTTC.

The chain combines TRBV6-1 with TRBJ1-1, with a weak D call TRBD1 (6 bases). V lost 6 bases and J 1 base, leaving 12 bases between the germline ends. The length of the CDR3 is 14 residues. The germline gives CDR1 MNHNS, CDR2 SASEGT. This CDR3 reads CASSASGQNTEAFF. CDR3 sequence (DNA): TGTGCCAGCAGCGCCTCGGGACAGAACACTGAAGCTTTCTTT.

This rearrangement joins TRBV7-2 to TRBJ2-7; maybe TRBD1 (7 bases). The germline V and J ends were trimmed by 5 bases and 9 bases, with 17 bases remaining between them. This CDR3 region has 13 residues. Germline V CDR1 and CDR2: SGHTA, FQGNSA. Here the CDR3 DNA reads TGTGCCAGCAGCCTCAACCGACAGGGAGGGCAGTACTTC. This gives the protein CASSLNRQGGQYF.

V is TRBV25-1 and J is TRBJ2-5; 11 bases agree with TRBD2. The trim removed 6 bases at V and 4 bases at J, leaving 4 bases unmatched. CDR3 length equals 14 residues. Per the germline V gene, CDR1 is MGHDK and CDR2 is SYGVNS. CDR3 in DNA: TGTGCCAGCAGGCCTAGCGGGGGGAGAGAGACCCAGTACTTC. The encoded protein is CASRPSGGRETQYF.

The chain combines TRBV11-1 with TRBJ2-6, with D unresolved. Germline CDR1 is SGHAT and CDR2 is FQDESV (reference sequence). Trimming shortened V by 8 bases and J by 0 bases, and 11 bases separated the two germline ends. The length of the CDR3 is 15 residues. This chain's CDR3 is CASQNGDSGANVLTF. In DNA form, the CDR3 reads TGTGCCAGCCAAAATGGGGACTCTGGGGCCAACGTCCTGACTTTC.

The V gene is TRBV7-2, the J gene TRBJ1-2; the D is unclear. Trimming removed 7 bases from V and 6 bases from J, with 24 bases in between. CDR1 and CDR2 (germline): SGHTA, FQGNSA. The CDR3 contains 16 residues. The CDR3 sequence: CASNVDQVRLGHGYTF. The CDR3 DNA reads as TGTGCCAGCAACGTAGATCAGGTCCGTCTAGGCCATGGCTACACCTTC.

V gene TRBV2 combines with J gene TRBJ1-5; no clear D. V was cut by 4 bases and J by 4 bases, with 14 bases left in between. The CDR3 covers 15 residues. Per the germline V gene, CDR1 is SNHLY and CDR2 is FYNNEI. DNA for the CDR3: TGTGCCAGCAGTGCCTGGGTCCTCGCGAATCAGCCCCAGCATTTT. Amino acids: CASSAWVLANQPQHF.

This clonotype was detected once. CDR3: CASSLYGVTYEQYF. As DNA, the CDR3 is TGTGCCAGCAGCTTGTACGGGGTCACCTACGAGCAGTACTTC. J is TRBJ2-7 and V is TRBV7-2, with D tentatively TRBD2 (5 bases). Germline V gene sequence: CDR1 SGHTA, CDR2 FQGNSA. The ends were cut back, 3 bases at V and 2 bases at J, with 11 bases in the middle. The CDR3 runs 14 residues. Complete variable domain (other parts from reference TRBV7-2 and TRBJ2-7): GAGVSQSPSNKVTEKGKDVELRCDPISGHTALYWYRQSLGQGLEFLIYFQGNSAPDKSGLPSDRFSAERTGGSVSTLTIQRTQQEDSAVYLCASSLYGVTYEQYFGPGTRLTVT.

The V gene is TRBV7-9, the J gene TRBJ2-4; 9 bases line up with TRBD1. The CDR3 is 17 residues long. V was pared by 5 bases and J by 0 bases, with 8 bases of the junction left unmatched. CDR1 and CDR2 from the germline V gene are SEHNR and FQNEAQ (reference sequence). CDR3 sequence (DNA): TGTGCCAGCAGCCTACCCCGGGACAGGGTAGCCAAAAACATTCAGTACTTC. Translated: CASSLPRDRVAKNIQYF. The complete variable domain, with remaining parts taken from reference TRBV7-9 and TRBJ2-4, reads DTGVSQNPRHKITKRGQNVTFRCDPISEHNRLYWYRQTLGQGPEFLTYFQNEAQLEKSRLLSDRFSAERPKGSFSTLEIQRTEQGDSAMYLCASSLPRDRVAKNIQYFGAGTRLSVL.

The sample holds one count of this clonotype. V usage is TRBV6-5 and J usage is TRBJ2-1; D call uncertain. There are 14 residues in the CDR3. Germline V gene sequence: CDR1 MNHEY, CDR2 SVGAGI. Between the trimmed V and J ends, which lost 9 bases and 5 bases, there was a span of 17 bases. CDR3 nucleotides: TGTGCCAGTCGGGTAGGAGACAACAACAATGAGCAGTTCTTC. Amino acids: CASRVGDNNNEQFF.